This T cell receptor (beta chain) was recovered during a study of graft-versus-host responses after intestinal transplantation. Sequencing used immunoSEQ multiplex PCR; TCRdb keeps in-frame clones, though not all of them. The sample includes about 15,000 clones, 80% of them seen just once. To release intraepithelial and lamina propria lymphocytes, the graft tissue was processed. With 2 bases removed from V and 5 bases from J, the gap between germline ends came to 16 bases. The CDR3 length is 15 residues. Per the germline V gene, CDR1 is PRHDT and CDR2 is FYEKMQ (reference sequence). The chain couples TRBV13 to TRBJ2-7; TRBD1 or TRBD2 may be the D gene (6 bases each). The sample here was ileum tissue, taken about 14 weeks after intestinal transplant. The sequence was collected from a human patient who received an intestinal transplant, so some T cells may come from the graft donor. This CDR3 is CASSLSPGAFHEQYF. The CDR3 coding sequence is TGTGCCAGCAGCTTAAGTCCGGGGGCTTTCCACGAGCAGTACTTC. Supplemented by reference TRBV13 and TRBJ2-7, the full variable domain reads AAGVIQSPRHLIKEKRETATLKCYPIPRHDTVYWYQQGPGQDPQFLISFYEKMQSDKGSIPDRFSAQQFSDYHSELNMSSLELGDSALYFCASSLSPGAFHEQYFGPGTRLTVT.